The 15 T cell receptor beta chains below come from one sample, sequenced in a study of T cell responses to AZD1222 COVID-19 vaccine. Clones were read by immunoSEQ multiplex PCR, and TCRdb kept only the in-frame ones, dropping some. This sample carries 100,000 to 120,000 clones, roughly 90% of them seen once, and the ten largest clones take 7.8%. Sequencing used peripheral blood, obtained on day 0 of AZD1222 vaccination. These receptors originate from an adult in good health.

This clone showed up just a few times. CDR3 in amino acids: CASSRGVPGNTIYF. CDR3 nucleotide sequence: TGTGCCAGCTCACGGGGTGTCCCTGGAAACACCATATATTTT. The V and J genes are TRBV18 and TRBJ1-3; D gene ambiguous. CDR1 and CDR2 (germline): KGHSH, LQKENI. CDR3 length equals 14 residues. Between the trimmed V and J ends, which lost 4 bases and 2 bases, there was a span of 9 bases.

The V and J genes are TRBV3-1 (or the pseudogene TRBV3-2) and TRBJ1-2, with 9 bases fitting TRBD1. With 4 bases clipped from V and 4 bases from J, the junction kept 4 bases outside the gene matches. Germline V lookup: CDR1 LGHDT, CDR2 YNNKEL (reference sequence). The CDR3 consists of 14 residues. CDR3 loop: CASSRTGVGYGYTF. In DNA form, the CDR3 reads TGTGCCAGCAGCCGGACAGGGGTTGGCTATGGCTACACCTTC.

The chain links TRBV5-1 to TRBJ2-1; the D gene is possibly TRBD1 (6 bases). The CDR3 spans 14 residues. V dropped 5 bases and J dropped 2 bases, with 11 bases sitting between them. Germline assignment: CDR1 SGHRS and CDR2 YFSETQ. The CDR3 DNA follows: TGCGCCAGCAGAGACCGGGACACCTACAATGAGCAGTTCTTC. Protein sequence: CASRDRDTYNEQFF.

The chain joins TRBV3-1 (or the pseudogene TRBV3-2) to TRBJ1-2; D not certain. The ends were cut back, 0 bases at V and 4 bases at J, with 12 bases in the middle. The CDR3 loop spans 15 amino acids. CDR1 and CDR2 from the germline V gene are LGHDT and YNNKEL (reference sequence). CDR3 in amino acids: CASSQDNLLGYGYTF. The CDR3 nucleotides read TGTGCCAGCAGCCAAGATAACCTCTTGGGCTATGGCTACACCTTC.

J is TRBJ2-1 and V is TRBV11-3, with 9 positions matching TRBD2. This CDR3 is 17 amino acids long. J lost 9 bases, V lost 4 bases, and 16 bases had no gene match. CDR1 is SGHNT, CDR2 YENEEA, per germline. In DNA, the CDR3 is TGTGCCAGCAGCTCGCCTCCGGGACTAGCTTTGAGTGGTGAGCAGTTCTTC. Protein: CASSSPPGLALSGEQFF.

This chain links TRBV28 with TRBJ2-3, with unresolved D. The CDR3 has 12 amino acids. V lost 2 bases and J 6 bases, leaving 6 bases between the germline ends. The germline gives CDR1 MDHEN, CDR2 SYDVKM. The CDR3 reads CASSLGRDTQYF. The CDR3 DNA is TGTGCCAGCAGTTTAGGCCGGGATACGCAGTATTTT.

The rearrangement joins TRBV18 to TRBJ1-5; D unresolved. V gave up 6 bases and J gave up 2 bases, with 14 bases separating them. The CDR3 length is 15 residues. Germline V gives CDR1 KGHSH, CDR2 LQKENI. Here the CDR3 reads CASSMAAWGNQPQHF. The CDR3 DNA follows: TGTGCCAGCTCCATGGCTGCCTGGGGCAATCAGCCCCAGCATTTT.

The V gene is TRBV28, the J gene TRBJ1-2; D may be TRBD1 (5 bases). This CDR3 has 15 residues. Germline V lookup: CDR1 MDHEN, CDR2 SYDVKM. Trimming cost V 6 bases and J 5 bases, with 19 bases left between them. The CDR3 DNA is TGTGCCAGCAGCTCTCTCGGTAGGGAGGGGTATGGCTACACCTTC. Translating it yields CASSSLGREGYGYTF.

The sample holds one count of this clone. This chain links TRBV28 with TRBJ1-6, with D possibly matching TRBD1 (5 bases). Germline V CDR1 and CDR2: MDHEN, SYDVKM. The CDR3 is made up of 16 amino acids. V shed 4 bases and J shed 6 bases, with 16 bases lying between them. The CDR3 DNA is TGTGCCAGCAGTTCTCATGGCCAGGGTCCTAATTCACCCCTCCACTTT. It translates to CASSSHGQGPNSPLHF.

V is TRBV2 and J is TRBJ1-5; D is possibly TRBD1 (6 bases). The germline V gene has CDR1 SNHLY and CDR2 FYNNEI. The V end was cut by 7 bases, the J end by 2 bases, with 15 bases between. The CDR3 is 15 residues long. The CDR3 coding sequence is TGTGCCAGCACGGTCGGGGCAGGGGGCAATCAGCCCCAGCATTTT. Translated: CASTVGAGGNQPQHF.

V is TRBV10-3 and J is TRBJ1-5, with D unclear. The CDR3 is 14 residues long. V lost 4 bases and J 7 bases, leaving 14 bases between the germline ends. Germline values: CDR1 ENHRY, CDR2 SYGVKD. CDR3 nucleotides: TGTGCCATCAGTGTCGACGGCGGAGGACAGCCCCAGCATTTT. Encoded protein: CAISVDGGGQPQHF.

This clone was found once. V and J are TRBV28 and TRBJ1-3; D remains unclear. Per germline, CDR1 MDHEN and CDR2 SYDVKM. V was pared by 5 bases and J by 0 bases, with 11 bases between. The CDR3 runs 15 residues. The CDR3 sequence is CASSEWESSGNTIYF. The DNA for the CDR3 is TGTGCCAGCAGTGAATGGGAGAGCTCTGGAAACACCATATATTTT. The entire variable domain, with the rest obtained from reference TRBV28 and TRBJ1-3, is as follows: DVKVTQSSRYLVKRTGEKVFLECVQDMDHENMFWYRQDPGLGLRLIYFSYDVKMKEKGDIPEGYSVSREKKERFSLILESASTNQTSMYLCASSEWESSGNTIYFGEGSWLTVV.

The chain couples TRBV29-1 to TRBJ2-1; 13 nucleotides match TRBD2. This CDR3 comprises 14 residues. The germline gives CDR1 SQVTM, CDR2 ANQGSEA. Losses at the gene ends were 3 bases for V and 9 bases for J; bases not matched to a gene: 5. As DNA, the CDR3 is TGCAGCGTTGATGGGACTAGCGGGGTATCTGAGCAGTTCTTC. Amino acid sequence: CSVDGTSGVSEQFF.

This clone was counted once. The chain employs TRBV7-9 and TRBJ2-7, with 9 bases that match TRBD2. The germline gives CDR1 SEHNR, CDR2 FQNEAQ (reference sequence). V lost 5 bases, J lost 1 base, and 9 bases stayed unmatched. This CDR3 region has 16 residues. The CDR3 nucleotides read TGTGCCAGCAGCCAACCAACTAGCGGGTTATCCTACGAGCAGTACTTC. Translating gives CASSQPTSGLSYEQYF.

CDR3 DNA: TGTGCCAGCAGCTTGTATCTAGCCAATGAGCAGTACTTC. It specifies CASSLYLANEQYF. V usage is TRBV5-6 and J usage is TRBJ2-7, with D maybe TRBD2 (5 bases). Germline loops: CDR1 SGHDT, CDR2 YYEEEE. CDR3 size: 13 residues. V lost 1 base to trimming and J lost 7 bases, with 12 bases between them.